In its sample, the clone carrying this T cell receptor (beta chain) was seen many times. The antigen remains unidentified. This specimen comes from a study of early T cells in non-severe SARS-CoV-2 infection. Overall study results and limits: Missing private and CD4 specificities, VDJdb matching favored anti-spike CD8 responses.

The CDR3 is 12 amino acids. Trimming shortened V by 6 bases and J by 6 bases, and 11 bases separated the two germline ends. The germline gives CDR1 SGHDN, CDR2 FVKESK. Each CDR3 protein gets one entry after TCRdb re-called the 5' RACE reads with MiXCR. The sample lists about 110,000 distinct CDR3 sequences, over 10% occurring once. The sample in question was whole blood, obtained at baseline. V usage is TRBV14 and J usage is TRBJ1-1; D is perhaps TRBD1 (6 bases). This clonotype was sampled from an adult who was a healthcare worker with PCR-confirmed SARS-CoV-2 infection or an uninfected control (not recorded which). Written as DNA, the CDR3 is TGTGCCAGCAGGCAACAGGGCGCTGAAGCTTTCTTT. Residues: CASRQQGAEAFF.